The next 22 T cell receptor beta chains were all read from a single sample in a study of T cell responses to AZD1222 COVID-19 vaccine. The assay was immunoSEQ multiplex PCR, and TCRdb's table has in-frame clones only and misses some. The data contain more than 100,000 clones, under 95% of them seen just once; the ten biggest clones take up 4.5% to 6%. The source was peripheral blood, collected 28 days after the second AZD1222 dose. The receptors were sampled from an adult who received the AZD1222 COVID-19 vaccine.

This clone was picked up one time. The chain carries TRBV30 and TRBJ1-3, with D maybe TRBD1 (6 bases). Germline V gene sequence: CDR1 GTSNPN, CDR2 SVGIG (reference sequence). V was cut by 4 bases and J by 11 bases, with 12 bases left in between. CDR3 size: 11 residues. The CDR3 spells CAWNREGSIYF. For the CDR3, the DNA is TGTGCCTGGAACAGGGAAGGTTCCATATATTTT. The variable domain in full, completed from reference TRBV30 and TRBJ1-3, reads SQTIHQWPATLVQPVGSPLSLECTVEGTSNPNLYWYRQAAGRGLQLLFYSVGIGQISSEVPQNLSASRPQDRQFILSSKKLLLSDSGFYLCAWNREGSIYFGEGSWLTVV.

The chain joins TRBV6-5 to TRBJ2-3; 10 nucleotides line up with TRBD1. CDR3 size: 14 residues. Germline lookup yields CDR1 MNHEY and CDR2 SVGAGI. V lost 6 bases to trimming and J lost 6 bases; unmatched junction nucleotides: 6. The CDR3 DNA reads TGTGCCAGCAGACACCGGGACAGGGGTGATACGCAGTATTTT. Protein sequence: CASRHRDRGDTQYF.

This sequence joins TRBV11-2 and TRBJ2-1; D may match TRBD1 or TRBD2 (5 bases each). The V gene lost 5 bases and the J gene lost 5 bases, with 16 bases spanning the gap. Germline V gene sequence: CDR1 SGHAT, CDR2 FQNNGV. The CDR3 runs 15 residues. The CDR3 region is CASSHHPGPHNEQFF. The CDR3 DNA follows: TGTGCCAGCAGCCACCACCCGGGACCGCACAATGAGCAGTTCTTC.

Relative to its sample, this clone is large (0.1 to 1%). The chain has TRBV27 and TRBJ1-6; a possible D gene is TRBD1 (5 bases). Germline-derived CDR1 and CDR2 are MNHEY and SMNVEV (reference sequence). The CDR3 spans 15 residues. Deletions cut 3 bases from V and 5 bases from J, with 11 bases between. The CDR3 region has the DNA TGTGCCAGCAGTTTGGGGCCAGCCAATAATTCACCCCTCCACTTT. Its translation is CASSLGPANNSPLHF.

This clone showed up just once. This chain joins TRBV9 and TRBJ2-1; unclear D gene. V was cut by 4 bases and J by 0 bases, with 14 bases left in between. Germline V gene lookup returns CDR1 SGDLS and CDR2 YYNGEE. The CDR3 covers 16 residues. CDR3 region: CASSPLQHISYNEQFF. DNA for the CDR3: TGTGCCAGCAGCCCCCTACAGCATATCTCCTACAATGAGCAGTTCTTC.

CDR3 sequence reads: CASSYPADRPGWGYTF. The CDR3 region has the DNA TGTGCCAGCAGTTACCCCGCGGACCGTCCGGGATGGGGCTACACCTTC. The chain has TRBV6-2 or TRBV6-3 and TRBJ1-2, with D uncertain. Germline V CDR1 and CDR2: MNHEY, SVGEGT. Trimming shortened V by 2 bases and J by 8 bases, and 21 bases separated the two germline ends. The CDR3 consists of 16 residues.

The chain combines TRBV29-1 with TRBJ1-1; a weak D match, TRBD1 (5 bases). V was shortened by 5 bases and J by 0 bases, with 16 bases between the two germline ends. The CDR3 contains 15 residues. Looked up from germline, CDR1 is SQVTM and CDR2 is ANQGSEA. In DNA, the CDR3 is TGCAGCGTTAAGGGGTGGCAGGGATTGAACACTGAAGCTTTCTTT. The encoded protein is CSVKGWQGLNTEAFF.

This CDR3 is CASSRLNTGELFF. The CDR3 DNA sequence: TGTGCCAGCTCACGCCTGAACACCGGGGAGCTGTTTTTT. The chain carries TRBV18 and TRBJ2-2; no clear D. The V end lost 4 bases, the J end lost 1 base, and 4 bases lay between the germline ends. CDR3 size: 13 residues. In germline, CDR1 is KGHSH, CDR2 LQKENI.

This clone was picked up one time. The V and J genes are TRBV21-1 and TRBJ1-5; the table assigns TRBD1, which was not confirmed against the DNA. TRBV21-1 is a known pseudogene. This CDR3 comprises 12 residues. This CDR3 is CASGTGHQPQHF. As DNA, the CDR3 is TGTGCCAGCGGGACAGGGCATCAGCCCCAGCATTTT.

This clone was found once. J is TRBJ2-5 and V is TRBV7-2, with TRBD1 matching over 8 bases. V shed 5 bases, J shed 5 bases, and the junction held 4 bases outside the gene matches. The CDR3 runs to 13 residues. CDR1 is SGHTA and CDR2 is FQGNSA in the germline V gene. The chain's CDR3 is CASSDRGGETQYF. CDR3 coding DNA: TGTGCCAGCAGCGACAGGGGCGGGGAGACCCAGTACTTC.

The chain employs TRBV6-2 or TRBV6-3 and TRBJ2-7; 9 bases map to TRBD1. The ends lost 6 bases at V and 1 base at J; junction bases unmatched: 4. Per germline, CDR1 MNHEY and CDR2 SVGEGT. The CDR3 has 14 residues. The chain's CDR3 is CASSTGTGSYEQYF. In DNA, the CDR3 is TGTGCCAGCAGCACCGGGACAGGGTCCTACGAGCAGTACTTC.

This chain connects TRBV6-5 to TRBJ2-2; no definite D call. From germline, CDR1 is MNHEY and CDR2 SVGAGI. Trimming removed 5 bases from V and 5 bases from J, with 9 bases in between. The CDR3 extends over 13 amino acids. The CDR3 sequence: CASSLSTTGELFF. CDR3 bases: TGTGCCAGCAGTCTCTCCACTACCGGGGAGCTGTTTTTT.

The J gene is TRBJ2-2, the V gene TRBV4-3; D is perhaps TRBD2 (6 bases). The CDR3 contains 15 residues. The V end lost 1 base, the J end lost 4 bases, and 10 bases lay between the germline ends. Germline CDR1 and CDR2: LGHNA and YSLEER. CDR3 sequence: CASSQATGGTGELFF. The CDR3 region has the DNA TGCGCCAGCAGCCAAGCCACCGGGGGCACCGGGGAGCTGTTTTTT.

This clone is a singleton in its sample. The J gene is TRBJ2-7, the V gene TRBV4-1; 8 nucleotides match TRBD1. The CDR3 loop spans 16 amino acids. Trimming cost V 3 bases and J 2 bases; bases outside gene matches: 9. The V gene's germline CDR1 is MGHRA and CDR2 YSYEKL. The CDR3 DNA follows: TGCGCCAGCAGCCATGAAAAGACAGGGGACCCCTACGAGCAGTACTTC. This sequence encodes CASSHEKTGDPYEQYF.

V and J are TRBV2 and TRBJ1-1; a possible D gene is TRBD1 (6 bases). The CDR3 has 13 amino acids. From germline, CDR1 is SNHLY and CDR2 FYNNEI. V shed 4 bases and J shed 11 bases, with 17 bases lying between them. CDR3 DNA: TGTGCCAGCAGTGGGTATTCACAGGGCTCGGCTTTCTTT. It yields the protein CASSGYSQGSAFF.

The V gene is TRBV2, the J gene TRBJ2-7; D gene ambiguous. The CDR3 loop spans 12 amino acids. From germline, CDR1 is SNHLY and CDR2 FYNNEI. The germline V and J ends were trimmed by 8 bases and 2 bases, with 10 bases remaining between them. CDR3 in amino acids: CASGRFTYEQYF. The CDR3 DNA is TGTGCCAGCGGGCGGTTTACCTACGAGCAGTACTTC.

The chain employs TRBV5-5 and TRBJ2-7; maybe TRBD2 (6 bases). Germline-derived CDR1 and CDR2 are SGHKS and YYEKEE (reference sequence). The CDR3 has 11 amino acids. The V end lost 6 bases, the J end lost 7 bases, and 11 bases lay between the germline ends. CDR3 amino acids: CASTFGGEQYF. CDR3 in DNA: TGTGCCAGCACGTTTGGGGGGGAGCAGTACTTC.

This clone appeared a single time. The chain joins TRBV10-3 to TRBJ1-5; D unresolved. V dropped 6 bases and J dropped 4 bases, with 10 bases sitting between them. Germline lookup yields CDR1 ENHRY and CDR2 SYGVKD. The CDR3 is made up of 13 amino acids. The CDR3 here is CAISPTPNQPQHF. The DNA for the CDR3 is TGTGCCATCAGCCCCACCCCTAATCAGCCCCAGCATTTT.

Only one count was recorded for this clone. The rearrangement links TRBV7-2 to TRBJ1-5; 7 bases are shared with TRBD1. CDR3 size: 17 residues. Germline CDR1 is SGHTA and CDR2 is FQGNSA. After removal of 1 base from V and 6 bases from J, the junction contained 12 bases not matched to a gene. The CDR3 loop is CASSLDLVQGRSQPQHF. CDR3 nucleotide sequence: TGTGCCAGCAGCTTAGATTTGGTACAGGGGAGGTCTCAGCCCCAGCATTTT.

The CDR3 loop reads CASSYGGENTEAFF. CDR3 coding DNA: TGTGCCAGCAGTTATGGAGGGGAAAATACTGAAGCTTTCTTT. This rearrangement joins TRBV6-2 or TRBV6-3 to TRBJ1-1; a weak D match, TRBD1 (5 bases). V gave up 3 bases and J gave up 5 bases, with 13 bases separating them. From germline, CDR1 is MNHEY and CDR2 SVGEGT. This CDR3 has 14 residues.

The chain joins TRBV5-6 to TRBJ1-1; D call uncertain. Germline CDR1 SGHDT, CDR2 YYEEEE. The CDR3 contains 13 residues. The V and J ends lost 0 bases and 7 bases respectively, with 10 bases between them. For the CDR3, the DNA is TGTGCCAGCAGCTTGGCCGTATCTCTTGAAGCTTTCTTT. Translating gives CASSLAVSLEAFF.

J is TRBJ2-2 and V is TRBV5-8; the D gene is possibly TRBD1 (6 bases). The V gene's germline CDR1 is SGHTS and CDR2 YDEGEE. This CDR3 has 16 amino acids. V dropped 4 bases and J dropped 0 bases, with 13 bases sitting between them. CDR3 loop: CASSPGTPANTGELFF. Here the CDR3 DNA reads TGTGCCAGCAGCCCCGGGACACCCGCGAACACCGGGGAGCTGTTTTTT.